This T cell receptor beta chain was sequenced during a study of liver allograft versus peripheral blood T cells. Across the study: Transplanted-liver and recipient peripheral blood T cell receptor repertoires were compared.

Trimming pared 6 bases from V and 8 bases from J, leaving 8 bases between. The CDR3 spans 11 residues. CDR1 and CDR2 from the germline V gene are LNHDA and SQIVND (reference sequence). A single record per CDR3 protein comes from TCRdb applying MiXCR to the reads. Of fewer than 4,500 distinct CDR3 sequences detected, roughly 14% appear once; the ten largest clones hold about 3%. The clonotype was recovered from a human patient who had a liver transplant. Part of the T cells may come from the graft donor. The chain couples TRBV19 to TRBJ2-1; unclear D gene. CDR3 loop: CASRLVYEQFF. The DNA for the CDR3 is TGTGCCAGTAGGCTAGTCTATGAGCAGTTCTTC.